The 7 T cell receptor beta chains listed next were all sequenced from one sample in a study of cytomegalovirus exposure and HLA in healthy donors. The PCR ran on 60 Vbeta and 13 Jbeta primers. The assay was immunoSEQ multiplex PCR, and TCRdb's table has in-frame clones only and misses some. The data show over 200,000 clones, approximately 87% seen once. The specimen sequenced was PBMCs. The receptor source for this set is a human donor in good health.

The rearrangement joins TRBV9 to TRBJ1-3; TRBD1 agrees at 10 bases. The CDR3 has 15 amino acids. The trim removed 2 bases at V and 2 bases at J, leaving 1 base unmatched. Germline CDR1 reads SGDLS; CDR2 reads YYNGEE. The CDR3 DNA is TGTGCCAGCAGCGTTGGGACAGGGGCTGGAAACACCATATATTTT. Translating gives CASSVGTGAGNTIYF.

For the CDR3, the DNA is TGCGCCAGCAGCCAAATACTAGGTAACACCGGGGAGCTGTTTTTT. Its translation is CASSQILGNTGELFF. This chain connects TRBV5-1 to TRBJ2-2; the D gene is possibly TRBD2 (5 bases). The V gene lost 4 bases and the J gene lost 2 bases, with 12 bases spanning the gap. CDR3 length: 15 residues. Per the germline V gene, CDR1 is SGHRS and CDR2 is YFSETQ.

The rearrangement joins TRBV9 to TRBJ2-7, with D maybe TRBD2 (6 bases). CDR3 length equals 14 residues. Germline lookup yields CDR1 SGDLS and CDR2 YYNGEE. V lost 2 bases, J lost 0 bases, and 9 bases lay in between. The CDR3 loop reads CASSVSSDSYEQYF. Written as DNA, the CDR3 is TGTGCCAGCAGCGTTTCTAGCGACTCCTACGAGCAGTACTTC.

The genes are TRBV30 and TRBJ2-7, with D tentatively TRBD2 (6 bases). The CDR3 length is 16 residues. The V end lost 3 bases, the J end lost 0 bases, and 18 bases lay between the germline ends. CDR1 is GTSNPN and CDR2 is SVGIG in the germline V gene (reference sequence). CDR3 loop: CAWSPPIGRGSYEQYF. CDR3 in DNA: TGTGCCTGGAGCCCGCCAATCGGGCGGGGCTCCTACGAGCAGTACTTC.

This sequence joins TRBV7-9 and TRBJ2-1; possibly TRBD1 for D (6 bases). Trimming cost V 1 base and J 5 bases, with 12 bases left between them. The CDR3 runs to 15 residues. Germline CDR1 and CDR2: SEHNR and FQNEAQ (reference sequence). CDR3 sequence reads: CASSLGSGVNNEQFF. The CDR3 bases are TGTGCCAGCAGCTTAGGATCAGGGGTTAACAATGAGCAGTTCTTC.

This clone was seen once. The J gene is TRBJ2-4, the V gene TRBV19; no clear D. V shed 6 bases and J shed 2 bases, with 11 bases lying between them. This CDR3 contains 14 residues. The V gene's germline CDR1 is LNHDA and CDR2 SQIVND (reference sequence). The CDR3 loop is CASRPTAPKNIQYF. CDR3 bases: TGTGCCAGTAGGCCTACAGCTCCCAAAAACATTCAGTACTTC.

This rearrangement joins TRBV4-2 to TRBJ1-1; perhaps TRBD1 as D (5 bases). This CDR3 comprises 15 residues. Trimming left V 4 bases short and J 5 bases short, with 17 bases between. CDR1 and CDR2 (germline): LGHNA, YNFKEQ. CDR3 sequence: CASSPRGQGRTEAFF. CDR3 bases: TGTGCCAGCAGCCCTAGGGGCCAGGGAAGGACTGAAGCTTTCTTT.